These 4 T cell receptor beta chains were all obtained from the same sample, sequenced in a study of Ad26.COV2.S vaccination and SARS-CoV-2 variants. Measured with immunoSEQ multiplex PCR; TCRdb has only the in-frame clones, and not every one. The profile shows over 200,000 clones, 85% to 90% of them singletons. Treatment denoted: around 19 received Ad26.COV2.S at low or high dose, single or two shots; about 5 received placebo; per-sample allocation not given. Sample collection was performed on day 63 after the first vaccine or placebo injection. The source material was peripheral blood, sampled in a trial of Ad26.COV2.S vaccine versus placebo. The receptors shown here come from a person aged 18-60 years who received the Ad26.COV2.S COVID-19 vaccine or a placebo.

Written as DNA, the CDR3 is TGTGCCAGCAGTTACGAACAAATCTCTGGAAACACCATATATTTT. Translated: CASSYEQISGNTIYF. The chain links TRBV6-6 to TRBJ1-3; no clear D. Trimming stripped 2 bases from V and 0 bases from J, with 8 bases between. Germline V gene lookup returns CDR1 MNHNY and CDR2 SVGAGI (reference sequence). CDR3 size: 15 residues.

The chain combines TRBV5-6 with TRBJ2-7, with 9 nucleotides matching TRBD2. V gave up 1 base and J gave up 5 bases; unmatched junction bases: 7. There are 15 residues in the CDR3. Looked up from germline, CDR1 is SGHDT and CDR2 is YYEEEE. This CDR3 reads CASSLSGGRVDEQYF. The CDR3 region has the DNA TGTGCCAGCAGCTTGAGCGGGGGGAGGGTGGACGAGCAGTACTTC.

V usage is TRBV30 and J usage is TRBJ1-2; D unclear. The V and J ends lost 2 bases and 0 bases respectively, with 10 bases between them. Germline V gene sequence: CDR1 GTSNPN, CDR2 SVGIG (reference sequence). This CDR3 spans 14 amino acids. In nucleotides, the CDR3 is TGTGCCTGGAGTTCCGGTGGGGCTAACTATGGCTACACCTTC. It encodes CAWSSGGANYGYTF.

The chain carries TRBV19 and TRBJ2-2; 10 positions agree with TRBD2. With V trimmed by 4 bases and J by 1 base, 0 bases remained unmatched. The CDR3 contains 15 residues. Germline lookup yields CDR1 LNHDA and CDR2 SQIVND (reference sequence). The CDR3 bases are TGTGCCAGTAGTAGACTAGCGGGGAACACCGGGGAGCTGTTTTTT. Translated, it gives CASSRLAGNTGELFF.